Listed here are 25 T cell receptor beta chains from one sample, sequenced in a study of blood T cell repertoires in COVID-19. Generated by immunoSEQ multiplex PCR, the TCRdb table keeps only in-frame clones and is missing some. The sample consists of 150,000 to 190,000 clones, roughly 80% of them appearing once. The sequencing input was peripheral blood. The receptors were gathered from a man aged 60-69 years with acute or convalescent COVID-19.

The CDR3 nucleotides read TGTGCCACCAGTGATGGGGGACTAGCGGGGGGCCGGGAGCAGTTCTTC. Encoded protein: CATSDGGLAGGREQFF. V gene TRBV24-1 combines with J gene TRBJ2-1; 15 positions agree with TRBD2. The CDR3 is made up of 16 amino acids. CDR1 KGHDR and CDR2 SFDVKD come from the germline V gene. Trimming cost V 3 bases and J 10 bases; bases outside gene matches: 6.

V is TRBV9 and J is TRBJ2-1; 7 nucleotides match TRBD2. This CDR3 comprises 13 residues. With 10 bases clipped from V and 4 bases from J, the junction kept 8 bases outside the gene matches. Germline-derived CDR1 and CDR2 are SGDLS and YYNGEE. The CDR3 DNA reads TGTGCCGGACCTCGGGAGGATTACAATGAGCAGTTCTTC. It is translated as CAGPREDYNEQFF. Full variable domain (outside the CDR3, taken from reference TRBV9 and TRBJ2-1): DSGVTQTPKHLITATGQRVTLRCSPRSGDLSVYWYQQSLDQGLQFLIQYYNGEERAKGNILERFSAQQFPDLHSELNLSSLELGDSALYFCAGPREDYNEQFFGPGTRLTVL.

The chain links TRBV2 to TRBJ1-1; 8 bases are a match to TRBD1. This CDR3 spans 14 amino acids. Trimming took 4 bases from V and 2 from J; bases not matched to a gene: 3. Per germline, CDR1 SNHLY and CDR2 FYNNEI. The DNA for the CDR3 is TGTGCCAGCAGTGTCAGGGGGCCCAACACTGAAGCTTTCTTT. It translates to CASSVRGPNTEAFF.

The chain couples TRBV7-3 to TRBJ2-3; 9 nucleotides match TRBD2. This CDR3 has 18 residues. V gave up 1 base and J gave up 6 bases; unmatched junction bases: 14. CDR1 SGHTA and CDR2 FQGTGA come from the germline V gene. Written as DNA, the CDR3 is TGTGCCAGCAGCTTAAGTCCCCGGCGAGCGGGAGGTTCGGATACGCAGTATTTT. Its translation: CASSLSPRRAGGSDTQYF.

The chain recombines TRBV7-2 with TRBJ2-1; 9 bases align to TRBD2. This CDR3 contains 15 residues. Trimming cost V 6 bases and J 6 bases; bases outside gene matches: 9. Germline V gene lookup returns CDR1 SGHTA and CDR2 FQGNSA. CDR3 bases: TGTGCCAGCAGTCTACTAGCGGGTAAAGTCAATGAGCAGTTCTTC. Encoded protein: CASSLLAGKVNEQFF.

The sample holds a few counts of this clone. The CDR3 region is CASSPTGGRGYTF. CDR3 bases: TGTGCCAGCAGCCCGACTGGGGGCCGTGGCTACACCTTC. The V call is TRBV7-9, the J call TRBJ1-2; D possibly corresponds to TRBD1 (6 bases). This CDR3 comprises 13 residues. Per germline, CDR1 SEHNR and CDR2 FQNEAQ (reference sequence). The V gene lost 5 bases and the J gene lost 7 bases, with 14 bases spanning the gap. Based on the CDR3 plus reference TRBV7-9 and TRBJ1-2, the full variable domain is DTGVSQNPRHKITKRGQNVTFRCDPISEHNRLYWYRQTLGQGPEFLTYFQNEAQLEKSRLLSDRFSAERPKGSFSTLEIQRTEQGDSAMYLCASSPTGGRGYTFGSGTRLTVV.

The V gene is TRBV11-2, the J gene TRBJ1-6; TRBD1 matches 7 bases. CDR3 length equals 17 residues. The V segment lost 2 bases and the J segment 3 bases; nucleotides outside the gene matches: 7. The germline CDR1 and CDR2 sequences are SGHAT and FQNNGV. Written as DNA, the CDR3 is TGTGCCAGCAGCTTAAGCAGGGGGTCCCACTATAATTCACCCCTCCACTTT. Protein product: CASSLSRGSHYNSPLHF.

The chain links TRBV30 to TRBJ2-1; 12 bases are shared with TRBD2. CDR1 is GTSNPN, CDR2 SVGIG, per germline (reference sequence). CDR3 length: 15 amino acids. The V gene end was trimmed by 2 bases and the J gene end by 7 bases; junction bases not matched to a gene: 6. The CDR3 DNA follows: TGTGCCTGGAGTACCCAGGGACTAGCGGGTAATGAGCAGTTCTTC. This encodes CAWSTQGLAGNEQFF.

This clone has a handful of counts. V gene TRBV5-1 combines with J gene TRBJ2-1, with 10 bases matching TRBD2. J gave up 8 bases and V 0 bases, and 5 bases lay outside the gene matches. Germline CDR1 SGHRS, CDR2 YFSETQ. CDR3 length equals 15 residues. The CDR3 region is CASSLEAGGLDEQFF. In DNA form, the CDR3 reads TGCGCCAGCAGCTTGGAAGCGGGGGGGCTCGATGAGCAGTTCTTC.

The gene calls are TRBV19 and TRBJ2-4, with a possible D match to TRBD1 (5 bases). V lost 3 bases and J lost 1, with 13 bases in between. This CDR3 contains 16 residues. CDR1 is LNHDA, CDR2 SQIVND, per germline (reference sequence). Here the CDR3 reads CASSIKQGAAKNIQYF. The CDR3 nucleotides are TGTGCCAGTAGTATCAAACAAGGGGCGGCCAAAAACATTCAGTACTTC.

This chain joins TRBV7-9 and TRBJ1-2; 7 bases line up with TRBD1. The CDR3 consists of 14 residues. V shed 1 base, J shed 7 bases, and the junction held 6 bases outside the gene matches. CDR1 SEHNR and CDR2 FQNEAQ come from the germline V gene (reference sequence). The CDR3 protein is CASSLESGGAGYTF. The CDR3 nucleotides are TGTGCCAGCAGCTTAGAGTCAGGGGGAGCTGGCTACACCTTC.

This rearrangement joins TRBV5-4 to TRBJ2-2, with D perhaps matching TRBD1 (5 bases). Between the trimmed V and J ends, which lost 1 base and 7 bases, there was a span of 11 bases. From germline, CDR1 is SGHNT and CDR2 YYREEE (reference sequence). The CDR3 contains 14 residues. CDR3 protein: CASSLQGNNGELFF. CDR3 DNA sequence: TGTGCCAGCAGCTTGCAGGGTAATAACGGGGAGCTGTTTTTT.

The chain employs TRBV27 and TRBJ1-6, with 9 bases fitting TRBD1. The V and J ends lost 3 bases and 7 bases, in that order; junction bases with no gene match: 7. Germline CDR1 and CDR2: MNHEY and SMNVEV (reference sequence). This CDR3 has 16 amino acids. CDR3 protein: CASSFNRGRTNSPLHF. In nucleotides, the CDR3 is TGTGCCAGCAGTTTTAACAGGGGGCGGACAAATTCACCCCTCCACTTT.

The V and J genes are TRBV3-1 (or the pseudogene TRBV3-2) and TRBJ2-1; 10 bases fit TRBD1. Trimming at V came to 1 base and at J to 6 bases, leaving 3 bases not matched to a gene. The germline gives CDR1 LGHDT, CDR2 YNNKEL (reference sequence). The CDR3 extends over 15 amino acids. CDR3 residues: CASSQAGQGGNEQFF. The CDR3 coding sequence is TGTGCCAGCAGCCAAGCCGGACAGGGGGGCAATGAGCAGTTCTTC.

CDR3 region: CASSQDRTVSYEQYF. The CDR3 nucleotides read TGCGCCAGCAGCCAAGATCGGACAGTTTCCTACGAGCAGTACTTC. The J gene is TRBJ2-7, the V gene TRBV4-3; D possibly corresponds to TRBD1 (6 bases). The V gene's germline CDR1 is LGHNA and CDR2 YSLEER. V was clipped by 0 bases and J by 1 base, with 10 bases between them. This CDR3 has 15 amino acids.

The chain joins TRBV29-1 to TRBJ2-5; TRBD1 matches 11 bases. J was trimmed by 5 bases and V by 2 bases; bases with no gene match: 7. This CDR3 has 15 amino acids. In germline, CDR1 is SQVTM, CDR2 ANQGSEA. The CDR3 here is CSVESRTGGRETQYF. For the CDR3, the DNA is TGCAGCGTTGAAAGTAGGACAGGGGGCAGGGAGACCCAGTACTTC.

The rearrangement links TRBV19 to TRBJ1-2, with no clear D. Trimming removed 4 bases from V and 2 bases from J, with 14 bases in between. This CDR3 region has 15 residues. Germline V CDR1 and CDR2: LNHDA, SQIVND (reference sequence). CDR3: CASSTNNGLNYGYTF. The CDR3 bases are TGTGCCAGTAGTACCAACAACGGGTTGAACTATGGCTACACCTTC.

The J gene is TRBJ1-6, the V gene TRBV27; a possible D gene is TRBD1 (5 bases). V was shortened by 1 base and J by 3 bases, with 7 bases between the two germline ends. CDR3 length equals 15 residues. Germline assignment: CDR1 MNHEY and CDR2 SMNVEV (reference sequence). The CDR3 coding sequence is TGTGCCAGCAGTTTATTCCAGGGCTATAATTCACCCCTCCACTTT. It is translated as CASSLFQGYNSPLHF.

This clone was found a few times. CDR3 in amino acids: CASSLRLTEYTEAFF. The CDR3 nucleotides are TGTGCCAGCAGCCTGAGATTGACAGAGTACACTGAAGCTTTCTTT. The rearrangement links TRBV7-9 to TRBJ1-1; a possible D gene is TRBD1 (5 bases). V lost 5 bases, J lost 3 bases, and 16 bases lay in between. The CDR3 runs 15 residues. Germline CDR1 and CDR2: SEHNR and FQNEAQ (reference sequence).

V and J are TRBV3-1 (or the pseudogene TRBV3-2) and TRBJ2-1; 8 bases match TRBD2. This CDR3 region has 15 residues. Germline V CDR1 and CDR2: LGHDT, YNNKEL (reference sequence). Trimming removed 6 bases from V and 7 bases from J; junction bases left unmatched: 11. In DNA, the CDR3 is TGTGCCAGCAGACCCAGCGGGAGACCCTCGAATGAGCAGTTCTTC. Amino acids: CASRPSGRPSNEQFF.

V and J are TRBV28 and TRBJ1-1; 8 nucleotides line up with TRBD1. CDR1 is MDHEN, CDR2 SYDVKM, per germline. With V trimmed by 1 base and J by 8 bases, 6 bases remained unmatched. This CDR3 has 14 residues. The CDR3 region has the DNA TGTGCCAGCAGTTTATCGGTGTACAGGGGGGAAGCTTTCTTT. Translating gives CASSLSVYRGEAFF.

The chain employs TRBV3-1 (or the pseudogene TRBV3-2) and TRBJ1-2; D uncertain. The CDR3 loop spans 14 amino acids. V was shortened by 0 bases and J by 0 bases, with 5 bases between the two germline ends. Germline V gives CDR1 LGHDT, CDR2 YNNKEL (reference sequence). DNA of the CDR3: TGTGCCAGCAGCCAAGAGACATCTAACTATGGCTACACCTTC. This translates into CASSQETSNYGYTF.

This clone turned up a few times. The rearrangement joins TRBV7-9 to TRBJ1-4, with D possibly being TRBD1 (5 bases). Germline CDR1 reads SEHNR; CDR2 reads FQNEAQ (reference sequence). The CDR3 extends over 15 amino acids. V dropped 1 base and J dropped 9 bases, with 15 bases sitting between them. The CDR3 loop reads CASSLGGGEVKKLFF. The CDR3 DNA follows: TGTGCCAGCAGCTTAGGCGGGGGAGAGGTGAAAAAACTGTTTTTT.

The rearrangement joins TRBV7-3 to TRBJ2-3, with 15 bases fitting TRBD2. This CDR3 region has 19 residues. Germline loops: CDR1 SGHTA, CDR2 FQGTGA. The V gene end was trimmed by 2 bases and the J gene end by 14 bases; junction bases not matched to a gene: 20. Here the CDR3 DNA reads TGTGCCAGCAGCTTACCACCCGCCTCCGGGACTAGCGGGAGGAAAGCGCGGTATTTT. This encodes CASSLPPASGTSGRKARYF. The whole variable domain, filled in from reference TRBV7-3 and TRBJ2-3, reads GAGVSQTPSNKVTEKGKYVELRCDPISGHTALYWYRQSLGQGPEFLIYFQGTGAADDSGLPNDRFFAVRPEGSVSTLKIQRTERGDSAVYLCASSLPPASGTSGRKARYFGPGTRLTVL.

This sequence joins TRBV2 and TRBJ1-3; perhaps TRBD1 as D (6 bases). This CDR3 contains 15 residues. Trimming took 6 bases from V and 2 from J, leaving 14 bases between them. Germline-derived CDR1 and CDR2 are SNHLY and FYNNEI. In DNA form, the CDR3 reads TGTGCCAGCAGCCTACAGGGTATGACTGGAAACACCATATATTTT. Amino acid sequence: CASSLQGMTGNTIYF.